This passage covers 5 T cell receptor beta chains from one sample sequenced in a study of Graves' ophthalmopathy and Graves' hyperthyroidism. Transcripts of RNA were the source for amplifying TCR beta CDR3 regions. HTBI-primed RT-PCR formed the first round, and a multiplex PCR formed the second. TCRdb analysed the multiplex PCR reads with MiXCR anew, one entry per CDR3 protein. The sample includes 300,000 to 500,000 distinct CDR3 sequences, approximately 15% of them seen just once. Sequences were obtained from peripheral blood. These receptors came from a woman in her late teens or twenties with stable Graves' hyperthyroidism.

In this sample, this clonotype turned up many times. The genes are TRBV27 and TRBJ1-2; 7 nucleotides line up with TRBD1. This CDR3 is built from 15 residues. V was clipped by 5 bases and J by 0 bases; unmatched bases: 6. The germline V gene has CDR1 MNHEY and CDR2 SMNVEV (reference sequence). CDR3 residues: CASSPGQAANYGYTF. The CDR3 coding sequence is TGTGCCAGCAGTCCTGGACAGGCAGCTAACTATGGCTACACCTTC.

The rearrangement joins TRBV15 to TRBJ2-2, with 8 bases that match TRBD1. There are 19 residues in the CDR3. Germline values: CDR1 LNHNV, CDR2 YYDKDF (reference sequence). Trimming took 5 bases from V and 4 from J; bases not matched to a gene: 18. CDR3 nucleotide sequence: TGTGCCACCAGCCCCAAAAGGGAAACGGGACAGGACTTCACCGGGGAGCTGTTTTTT. This codes for CATSPKRETGQDFTGELFF.

This clonotype showed up many times. The chain carries TRBV7-8 and TRBJ2-2, with TRBD2 matching 9 bases. The germline CDR1 and CDR2 sequences are SGHVS and FQNEAQ. The V and J ends lost 5 bases and 4 bases, in that order; junction bases with no gene match: 11. The CDR3 is 17 residues long. Here the CDR3 DNA reads TGTGCCAGCAGCCCCCATAGGCTAGCGGGGTCCACCGGGGAGCTGTTTTTT. Translation gives CASSPHRLAGSTGELFF. The full variable domain, with the rest looked up from reference TRBV7-8 and TRBJ2-2, is GAGVSQSPRYKVAKRGQDVALRCDPISGHVSLFWYQQALGQGPEFLTYFQNEAQLDKSGLPSDRFFAERPEGSVSTLKIQRTQQEDSAVYLCASSPHRLAGSTGELFFGEGSRLTVL.

This clonotype was detected ten times or more. The chain recombines TRBV20-1 with TRBJ1-1; D is unresolved. CDR3 length: 13 residues. V gave up 2 bases and J gave up 7 bases, with 14 bases separating them. From germline, CDR1 is DFQATT and CDR2 SNEGSKA (reference sequence). This chain's CDR3 is CSARRGRDNEAFF. CDR3 nucleotide sequence: TGCAGTGCTAGAAGAGGGAGGGATAATGAAGCTTTCTTT.

At least ten counts were recorded for this clonotype. The chain links TRBV12-3 or TRBV12-4 to TRBJ1-2, with TRBD1 matching 7 bases. Trimming at V came to 5 bases and at J to 9 bases, leaving 15 bases not matched to a gene. The CDR3 spans 15 residues. The CDR3 DNA reads TGTGCCAGCAGTCCATCCGGGACAGCCCTCGATAGCTACACCTTC. This gives the protein CASSPSGTALDSYTF.